This T cell receptor (beta chain) was profiled in a study of TIL therapy for anti-PD-1-resistant metastatic lung cancer. This was the immunoSEQ v3 assay. Some clones are missing from TCRdb's copy, which holds only in-frame ones; the method was immunoSEQ multiplex PCR. The table records around 45,000 clones, about two thirds of them present only once. V shed 5 bases and J shed 2 bases, with 9 bases lying between them. CDR1 and CDR2 from the germline V gene are SGHRS and YFSETQ. This CDR3 region has 13 residues. Specified time point: pre-treatment sample, taken before nivolumab and TIL therapy. Tumor tissue came from excised metastases, mostly pleural nodules or supraclavicular lymph nodes.

The sample consisted of tumor tissue, taken at baseline. The rearrangement uses TRBV5-1 and TRBJ2-3; D is undetermined. The receptor was derived from a person between 25 and 79 years old with non-small cell lung cancer. CDR3: CASRNSLTDTQYF. As DNA, the CDR3 is TGCGCCAGCAGGAACAGCCTCACAGATACGCAGTATTTT.